These T cell receptor beta chains were read from a single sample in a study of blood T cell repertoires in COVID-19. The repertoire was sequenced with immunoSEQ multiplex PCR; TCRdb's copy has only in-frame clones and lacks some. The data hold 220,000 or so clones, with 90% observed a single time. Specimen: PBMCs or T cells enriched from blood (not recorded which). The receptors were gathered from a man under 40 who had been exposed to COVID-19. The CDR3 runs from the conserved cysteine through the conserved F or W. Fields, in order: clone size, V gene, J gene, CDR3 length, D gene, CDR3 DNA, CDR3 protein. The D gene is left open where the match is weak. Clone size is given for some rows only: seen once, a few or many times, or a class if the clone is expanded.

>once|TRBV25-1|TRBJ2-7|16|TRBD2
TGTGCCAGCAGTCCGGTTCACGGGACTAGCGGGACCGAGCAGTACTTC
CASSPVHGTSGTEQYF
>.|TRBV14|TRBJ2-7|15|TRBD1
TGTGCCAGCAGCCAAGGGGACAGGGGGACCTACGAGCAGTACTTC
CASSQGDRGTYEQYF
>once|TRBV7-9|TRBJ1-6|12|.
TGTGCCAGCAGCTGGGGGGGGGACCCCCTCCACTTT
CASSWGGDPLHF
>.|TRBV5-1|TRBJ2-1|19|TRBD2
TGCGCCAGCAGCTCCTCCGGGACTAGCGGGGACCTCTCCTACAATGAGCAGTTCTTC
CASSSSGTSGDLSYNEQFF
>.|TRBV5-1|TRBJ2-3|15|TRBD2
TGCGCCAGCCACCGCTACAGCGGGGGGATTGACACGCAGTATTTT
CASHRYSGGIDTQYF
>.|TRBV7-3|TRBJ2-1|18|TRBD2
TGTGCCAGCAGCTTAGGGTCTAGCGGGGGGGCCGGGTACAATGAGCAGTTCTTC
CASSLGSSGGAGYNEQFF
>.|TRBV3-1/TRBV3-2|TRBJ1-4|14|.
TGTGCCAGCAGCCCCGCTCCGGGCCGGGGAAAACTGTTTTTT
CASSPAPGRGKLFF
>.|TRBV7-2|TRBJ2-5|16|TRBD2
TGTGCCAGCACCCAAAGATTCGGGGGGGCGGCGGAGACCCAGTACTTC
CASTQRFGGAAETQYF
>once|TRBV18|TRBJ2-1|15|TRBD1
TGTGCCAGCTCCCCTCCGGACAGGGTTAGTGATGAGCAGTTCTTC
CASSPPDRVSDEQFF
>.|TRBV9|TRBJ1-2|14|.
TGTGCCAGCAGCGGTAGAACAGGGATGCGTGGCTACACCTTC
CASSGRTGMRGYTF
>.|TRBV9|TRBJ2-3|18|.
TGTGCCAGCAGCCCCCTCGCGGGGGCCTACACTAGCACAGATACGCAGTATTTT
CASSPLAGAYTSTDTQYF
>.|TRBV5-4|TRBJ2-7|13|.
TGTGCCAGCAGCAGCCTCATGCGGTCCGAGCAGTACTTC
CASSSLMRSEQYF
>.|TRBV7-7|TRBJ2-6|17|.
TGTGCCAGCATCGCAAACAATAACACCTCTGGGGCCAACGTCCTGACTTTC
CASIANNNTSGANVLTF
>.|TRBV9|TRBJ1-1|12|.
TGTGCCAGCAGCCCTGGGGGGGCTGAAGCTTTCTTT
CASSPGGAEAFF
>.|TRBV6-1|TRBJ2-3|16|.
TGTGCCAGCAGTGACCTACGGGGGTTAAGCACAGATACGCAGTATTTT
CASSDLRGLSTDTQYF
>once|TRBV12-3/TRBV12-4|TRBJ2-3|13|.
TGTGCCAGCAGTTCGCGGGGGCCCCTTACGCAGTATTTT
CASSSRGPLTQYF
>.|TRBV6-2/TRBV6-3|TRBJ2-7|15|TRBD2
TGTGCCAGCAGTTCTGGACTAGCGGGGGTTTACGAGCAGTACTTC
CASSSGLAGVYEQYF
>.|TRBV30|TRBJ2-1|13|.
TGTGCCAGCCCGAGAGGAGGGAACAATGAGCAGTTCTTC
CASPRGGNNEQFF
>.|TRBV7-9|TRBJ2-2|17|TRBD2
TGTGCCAGCAGCTTAGCACTAGCGGGGGAAGGCACCGGGGAGCTGTTTTTT
CASSLALAGEGTGELFF
>.|TRBV4-3|TRBJ1-4|16|.
TGCGCCAGCAGCAGAGCCGTGGGGGGTAAAAATGAAAAACTGTTTTTT
CASSRAVGGKNEKLFF
>.|TRBV7-3|TRBJ2-4|14|.
TGTGCCAGCAGTGCCCAGGGTATCGGAAACATTCAGTACTTC
CASSAQGIGNIQYF
>.|TRBV7-2|TRBJ2-7|14|.
TGTGCCAGCAGCTCGACGGGGGGCTTCTACGAGCAGTACTTC
CASSSTGGFYEQYF
>once|TRBV19|TRBJ1-5|14|.
TGTGCCAGTAGTCCGCCGGAGTGGGATCAGCCCCAGCATTTT
CASSPPEWDQPQHF
>.|TRBV3-1/TRBV3-2|TRBJ2-3|14|.
TGTGCCAGCAGCCGACGAGGATACACAGATACGCAGTATTTT
CASSRRGYTDTQYF
>.|TRBV23-1|TRBJ1-6|16|.
TGCGCCAGCGCGGCGGGCCCTATTTCCTATAATTCACCCCTCCACTTT
CASAAGPISYNSPLHF
>.|TRBV2|TRBJ1-4|14|.
TGTGCCAGCAAAGACGGAGGCAGAGGAGAAAAACTGTTTTTT
CASKDGGRGEKLFF
>.|TRBV4-2|TRBJ1-4|18|.
TGTGCCAGCAGCCCCCCACGGAACGCGGCGGCAACTAATGAAAAACTGTTTTTT
CASSPPRNAAATNEKLFF
>.|TRBV10-1|TRBJ1-6|16|TRBD1
TGCGCCAGCATCCATTACAGGGGCAGGATAGGTTCACCCCTCCACTTT
CASIHYRGRIGSPLHF
>.|TRBV10-3|TRBJ1-1|13|.
TGTGCCATCAGTGAGTCAGGGGACACTGAAGCTTTCTTT
CAISESGDTEAFF
>.|TRBV15|TRBJ1-1|16|.
TGTGCCACCAGCAGAGATGGGGGGGCGCGGGTCACTGAAGCTTTCTTT
CATSRDGGARVTEAFF
>.|TRBV7-2|TRBJ2-7|13|.
TGTGCCAGCAGCTGGACAGCCTGGGTCGAGCAGTACTTC
CASSWTAWVEQYF
>once|TRBV5-1|TRBJ1-5|16|TRBD1
TGCGCCAGCAGCCTCTCGGGACAGGGGAGCAATCAGCCCCAGCATTTT
CASSLSGQGSNQPQHF
>.|TRBV5-6|TRBJ2-5|13|TRBD1
TGTGCCAGCAGCGGACAGGGCCAAGAGACCCAGTACTTC
CASSGQGQETQYF
>.|TRBV27|TRBJ2-3|14|TRBD2
TGTGCCAGCAGTATGACTAGCGGGACAGATACGCAGTATTTT
CASSMTSGTDTQYF
>.|TRBV5-6|TRBJ2-7|15|TRBD2
TGTGCCAGCAGCTTTACAAGCGGGGGCTCCTACGAGCAGTACTTC
CASSFTSGGSYEQYF
>.|TRBV7-2|TRBJ2-2|19|TRBD1
TGTGCCAGCAGATATGACCTCGGGCCAGACAGGGGGGTTACCGGGGAGCTGTTTTTT
CASRYDLGPDRGVTGELFF
>.|TRBV30|TRBJ2-5|13|.
TGTGCCTGGAGTGGCGGGCCCCAAGAGACCCAGTACTTC
CAWSGGPQETQYF
>.|TRBV2|TRBJ1-4|14|.
TGTGCCAGCAGTGAAAACTGGGGAGGGGAAAAACTGTTTTTT
CASSENWGGEKLFF